The rows below give T cell receptor beta chains drawn from one sample of a study of blood T cell repertoires in COVID-19. The protocol was immunoSEQ multiplex PCR, while the TCRdb copy is restricted to in-frame clones and leaves out a portion. The table records over 200,000 clones, 88% of them present only once. Sequenced sample: peripheral blood. These receptors all stem from a man in his sixties who had recovered from COVID-19. Both conserved end residues are part of each CDR3. Fields, in order: V gene, CDR3 protein.

>TRBV7-2
CASSYYSGGTGELFF
>TRBV4-1
CASSQDASGGWNYGYTF
>TRBV2
CASQGPSGYTDTQYF
>TRBV12-3/TRBV12-4
CASSGFQGETQYF
>TRBV6-2/TRBV6-3
CASSYSPGQVLNTEAFF
>TRBV30
CAWSVLAQETQYF
>TRBV19
CASSSPRGQYF
>TRBV18
CASSQTGVREQYF
>TRBV9
CASSVGLQESSGNTIYF
>TRBV11-3
CASSLATGDGYTF
>TRBV5-4
CASSLDRGGEQYF
>TRBV11-2
CASSLGLRYEQYF
>TRBV29-1
CSVGDYEQYF
>TRBV19
CASGQLAGVHGELFF
>TRBV3-1/TRBV3-2
CASSVTGGTYEQYF
>TRBV18
CASYPTGGWRTDTQYF
>TRBV5-1
CASSPDRDPHEQYF
>TRBV10-2
CASSESYSLNTEAFF
>TRBV7-2
CASHPPGQGARWFYGYTF
>TRBV5-6
CASSPGIETGGSYNSPLHF
>TRBV6-5
CASSRRETLGHEQYF
>TRBV7-8
CASSPLNGGTSTDTQYF
>TRBV18
CASSPGRQNNEQFF
>TRBV5-1
CASSLSSYNEQFF
>TRBV2
CASREGLVISEQYF
>TRBV6-1
CASSEGTINNEQFF
>TRBV6-5
CASSYGTGLNNEQFF
>TRBV6-2/TRBV6-3
CASSYGTGGYTF
>TRBV27
CASSSSAGGPASTDTQYF
>TRBV10-3
CAISATDRDQHLAGGYTF
>TRBV6-5
CASSYAYRGRETQYF
>TRBV19
CASSRGTGLHEQYF
>TRBV9
CASGSGSSYNSPLHF
>TRBV7-6
CASSLLATTTNYGYTF
>TRBV5-1
CASSSPGQDLTGELFF
>TRBV30
CAWSVGTGLHETQYF
>TRBV7-9
CASGTGGREEQYF
>TRBV2
CASSEVPFGTGSGGDSPLHF
>TRBV4-2
CASSLRQASNSPLHF
>TRBV28
CASRPTTRGMNTEAFF
>TRBV12-3/TRBV12-4
CASSLRRSYEQYF
>TRBV25-1
CASSGQYYEQYF
>TRBV15
CATSRDRAGPSNYGYTF
>TRBV4-1
CATGLLAGSTDTQYF
>TRBV6-5
CASSQRDRPFTQYF
>TRBV6-2/TRBV6-3
CASSSWTGTYEQYF
>TRBV3-1/TRBV3-2
CASSQASGSYEQYF
>TRBV3-1/TRBV3-2
CASSQRRGGTDTQYF
>TRBV19
CASMLGDAGGEKLFF
>TRBV2
CASSEWSQKQIYEQYF
>TRBV4-1
CASSQIAGGSNEQFF
>TRBV5-1
CASSGAEEKLFF
>TRBV10-3
CAISESPDSTGELFF
>TRBV7-6
CASSLAPTRGDEQFF
>TRBV7-3
CASSLNRGGNTGELFF
>TRBV19
CASSTRTGSYEQYF
>TRBV24-1
CATSDGTLPQHF
>TRBV19
CASRLQSPSYGYTF